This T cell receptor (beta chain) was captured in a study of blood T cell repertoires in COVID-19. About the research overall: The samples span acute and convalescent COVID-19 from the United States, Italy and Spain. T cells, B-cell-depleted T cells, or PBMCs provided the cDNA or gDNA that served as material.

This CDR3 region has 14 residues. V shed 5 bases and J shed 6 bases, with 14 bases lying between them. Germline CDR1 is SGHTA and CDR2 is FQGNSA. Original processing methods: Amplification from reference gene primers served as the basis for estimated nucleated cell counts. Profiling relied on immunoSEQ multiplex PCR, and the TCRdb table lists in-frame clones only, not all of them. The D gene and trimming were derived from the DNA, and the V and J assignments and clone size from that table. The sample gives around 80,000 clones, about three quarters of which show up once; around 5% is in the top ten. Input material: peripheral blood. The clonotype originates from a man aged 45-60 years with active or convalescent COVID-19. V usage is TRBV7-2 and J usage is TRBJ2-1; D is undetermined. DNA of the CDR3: TGTGCCAGCAGCCCCGCCGCCCTAGTCAATGAGCAGTTCTTC. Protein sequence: CASSPAALVNEQFF.